This passage covers 8 T cell receptor beta chains from one sample sequenced in a study of brain T cells in children with intractable seizures. Clones were sequenced by immunoSEQ multiplex PCR, and TCRdb holds only the in-frame ones, with some missing. Counted here are more than 40,000 clones, around 90% occurring once; the ten biggest clones make up about 6%. The sample was peripheral blood, taken at surgery. The receptor source for this set is a girl aged 2-10 years with tuberous sclerosis and intractable seizures.

This chain joins TRBV11-2 and TRBJ2-4, with D perhaps TRBD2 (6 bases). There are 14 residues in the CDR3. V lost 5 bases and J lost 8, with 16 bases in between. The germline gives CDR1 SGHAT, CDR2 FQNNGV. Written as DNA, the CDR3 is TGTGCCAGCAGCCGGGTGGGGGGTCCAGACATTCAGTACTTC. It codes for CASSRVGGPDIQYF.

The genes are TRBV11-1 and TRBJ2-5; TRBD1 matches at 8 bases. The junction had 6 bases not matched to a gene; V was cut back by 5 bases and J by 1 base. The CDR3 contains 15 residues. Per germline, CDR1 SGHAT and CDR2 FQDESV (reference sequence). CDR3 in amino acids: CASSTRTGTQETQYF. The CDR3 nucleotides are TGTGCCAGCAGCACCCGGACAGGGACCCAAGAGACCCAGTACTTC.

J is TRBJ1-6 and V is TRBV14; D remains ambiguous. This CDR3 contains 14 residues. The ends were cut back, 4 bases at V and 5 bases at J, with 9 bases in the middle. Germline CDR1 SGHDN, CDR2 FVKESK. The CDR3: CASSPEVNNSPLHF. The CDR3, as DNA: TGTGCCAGCAGCCCTGAGGTGAATAATTCACCCCTCCACTTT.

This clone turned up a few times. The genes are TRBV4-2 and TRBJ2-2; D assignment may be TRBD1 or TRBD2 (6 bases each). This CDR3 has 15 residues. The V gene's germline CDR1 is LGHNA and CDR2 YNFKEQ. Trimming removed 0 bases from V and 6 bases from J, with 11 bases in between. CDR3 residues: CASSQDGGRPGELFF. The CDR3 nucleotides read TGTGCCAGCAGCCAAGACGGGGGCCGCCCCGGGGAGCTGTTTTTT.

This chain links TRBV2 with TRBJ2-1; D may be TRBD1 (6 bases). The V end lost 4 bases, the J end lost 4 bases, and 11 bases lay between the germline ends. CDR1 is SNHLY, CDR2 FYNNEI, per germline. The CDR3 has 14 amino acids. The CDR3 region has the DNA TGTGCCAGCAGTGTATACAGGGATTACAATGAGCAGTTCTTC. Amino acid sequence: CASSVYRDYNEQFF. Full variable domain (rest looked up from reference TRBV2 and TRBJ2-1): EPEVTQTPSHQVTQMGQEVILRCVPISNHLYFYWYRQILGQKVEFLVSFYNNEISEKSEIFDDQFSVERPDGSNFTLKIRSTKLEDSAMYFCASSVYRDYNEQFFGPGTRLTVL.

The CDR3: CASSQGHMNTEAFF. The CDR3 DNA is TGTGCCAGCAGTCAGGGACACATGAACACTGAAGCTTTCTTT. The chain carries TRBV6-5 and TRBJ1-1; D may be TRBD1 (6 bases). V lost 5 bases and J lost 0, with 10 bases in between. CDR3 length: 14 amino acids. Germline-derived CDR1 and CDR2 are MNHEY and SVGAGI.

This clone was counted a single time. The V and J genes are TRBV7-2 and TRBJ1-3; D remains ambiguous. Germline V gives CDR1 SGHTA, CDR2 FQGNSA. The CDR3 contains 18 residues. V lost 1 base and J 7 bases, leaving 23 bases between the germline ends. This CDR3 reads CASSLVSGVFQFANTIYF. The CDR3 DNA is TGTGCCAGCAGCTTAGTGAGCGGAGTTTTCCAATTTGCCAACACCATATATTTT.

V is TRBV2 and J is TRBJ2-7, with a possible D match to TRBD1 (5 bases). Germline V gene sequence: CDR1 SNHLY, CDR2 FYNNEI. This CDR3 has 11 amino acids. Trimming took 6 bases from V and 3 from J, leaving 6 bases between them. The CDR3 protein is CASSDSYEQYV. The CDR3 bases are TGTGCCAGCAGCGACAGCTACGAGCAGTACGTC.